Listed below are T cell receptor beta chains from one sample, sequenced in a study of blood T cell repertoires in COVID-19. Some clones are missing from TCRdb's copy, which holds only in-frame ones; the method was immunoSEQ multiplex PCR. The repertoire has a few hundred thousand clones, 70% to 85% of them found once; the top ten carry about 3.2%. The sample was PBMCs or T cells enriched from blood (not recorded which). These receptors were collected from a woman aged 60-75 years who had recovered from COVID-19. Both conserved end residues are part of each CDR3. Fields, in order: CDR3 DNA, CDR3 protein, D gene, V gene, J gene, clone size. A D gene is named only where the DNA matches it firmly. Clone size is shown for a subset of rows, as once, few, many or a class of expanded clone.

DNA: TGTGCCAGCAGCCTCCGGGACACTGCTAACTATGGCTACACCTTC
CDR3: CASSLRDTANYGYTF
D: NA
V: TRBV5-6
J: TRBJ1-2
size: NA

DNA: TGTGCCAGCAGCTCGGGACTAGCGGCAATCTACGAGCAGTACTTC
CDR3: CASSSGLAAIYEQYF
D: TRBD2
V: TRBV11-2
J: TRBJ2-7
size: NA

DNA: TGTGCCGCCTCAACAGGGGTCTCCTACAATGAGCAGTTCTTC
CDR3: CAASTGVSYNEQFF
D: TRBD1
V: TRBV10-3
J: TRBJ2-1
size: NA

DNA: TGCGTCAGCAGCTTGAATACAGGGAGGAACACTGAAGCTTTCTTT
CDR3: CVSSLNTGRNTEAFF
D: NA
V: TRBV5-1
J: TRBJ1-1
size: NA

DNA: TGTGCCAGCAGCCCAGTCAGGGGGCGCTTCGACGAGCAGTACTTC
CDR3: CASSPVRGRFDEQYF
D: TRBD1
V: TRBV7-9
J: TRBJ2-7
size: once

DNA: TGCAGCGTCGGTGACAGGAACTATGGCTACACCTTC
CDR3: CSVGDRNYGYTF
D: NA
V: TRBV29-1
J: TRBJ1-2
size: many

DNA: TGTGCCAGCAGCTTAGGGCGGGGGCTCAAGTGGGAGACCCAGTACTTC
CDR3: CASSLGRGLKWETQYF
D: NA
V: TRBV7-2
J: TRBJ2-5
size: once

DNA: TGCAGTGCTAGTGGATTGACCGCGGGGAGCAATCAGCCCCAGCATTTT
CDR3: CSASGLTAGSNQPQHF
D: NA
V: TRBV20-1
J: TRBJ1-5
size: NA

DNA: TGCAGCTTCCGGGACAGGGAGAATTCACCCCTCCACTTT
CDR3: CSFRDRENSPLHF
D: TRBD1
V: TRBV29-1
J: TRBJ1-6
size: NA

DNA: TGTGCCAGCAGCCCCAGGGGGACAACCTATAATTCACCCCTCCACTTT
CDR3: CASSPRGTTYNSPLHF
D: TRBD1
V: TRBV27
J: TRBJ1-6
size: NA

DNA: TGTGCCAGCCTTGAACGAGGGGGAAATCAGCCCCAGCATTTT
CDR3: CASLERGGNQPQHF
D: NA
V: TRBV2
J: TRBJ1-5
size: NA

DNA: TGTGCCAGCAGCTTAGCGGAGGCAGGTGATCAGCCCCAGCATTTT
CDR3: CASSLAEAGDQPQHF
D: NA
V: TRBV7-9
J: TRBJ1-5
size: NA

DNA: TGTGCCAGCAGTTACGGGGGGGCGGAGGACACTGAAGCTTTCTTT
CDR3: CASSYGGAEDTEAFF
D: NA
V: TRBV6-5
J: TRBJ1-1
size: few

DNA: TGTGCCAGCAGCCCGGGTTACCTCTCCTACAATGAGCAGTTCTTC
CDR3: CASSPGYLSYNEQFF
D: NA
V: TRBV5-4
J: TRBJ2-1
size: NA

DNA: TGCGCCAGCAGCTTGACAGGGGATCGCACCGGGGAGCTGTTTTTT
CDR3: CASSLTGDRTGELFF
D: TRBD1
V: TRBV5-1
J: TRBJ2-2
size: few

DNA: TGCAGCGTTGACGCAGTCGATGAGCAGTTCTTC
CDR3: CSVDAVDEQFF
D: NA
V: TRBV29-1
J: TRBJ2-1
size: once

DNA: TGTGCCAGCAGCTTAGGCGAGGGTCAGCCCCAGCATTTT
CDR3: CASSLGEGQPQHF
D: NA
V: TRBV13
J: TRBJ1-5
size: NA

DNA: TGCGCCAGCAGCCAGGGACAGGGGGCGGGAGACACTGAAGCTTTCTTT
CDR3: CASSQGQGAGDTEAFF
D: TRBD1
V: TRBV5-1
J: TRBJ1-1
size: NA

DNA: TGTGCCACCTCCGGGGGGGTAGGGGAAAAACTGTTTTTT
CDR3: CATSGGVGEKLFF
D: NA
V: TRBV12-3/TRBV12-4
J: TRBJ1-4
size: NA

DNA: TGTGCCAGCAGCCTTCACAGGAGACCAGGCGGCTACACCTTC
CDR3: CASSLHRRPGGYTF
D: NA
V: TRBV5-8
J: TRBJ1-2
size: NA

DNA: TGTGCCAGCAGCCGTGACTTTTCCTATAACACCGGGGAGCTGTTTTTT
CDR3: CASSRDFSYNTGELFF
D: NA
V: TRBV11-2
J: TRBJ2-2
size: NA

DNA: TGTGCCAGCAGTAAACTAGCGGGAGGGCCCTACGAGCAGTACTTC
CDR3: CASSKLAGGPYEQYF
D: TRBD2
V: TRBV6-2/TRBV6-3
J: TRBJ2-7
size: few

DNA: TGTGCCAGCAGCACGAGGTCCGGGACAGGGGGAAACACCATATATTTT
CDR3: CASSTRSGTGGNTIYF
D: TRBD1
V: TRBV7-2
J: TRBJ1-3
size: NA

DNA: TGTGCCAGCAGCAGGACTAGCGAAAACACCGGGGAGCTGTTTTTT
CDR3: CASSRTSENTGELFF
D: TRBD2
V: TRBV6-5
J: TRBJ2-2
size: NA

DNA: TGTGCCAGCTCACCAGGGACTAGTTTTGGCGATGAGCAGTTCTTC
CDR3: CASSPGTSFGDEQFF
D: TRBD2
V: TRBV18
J: TRBJ2-1
size: NA

DNA: TGTGCCTGGAGTGCCTTGACAGGGCCCCATGGCTACACCTTC
CDR3: CAWSALTGPHGYTF
D: TRBD1
V: TRBV30
J: TRBJ1-2
size: few

DNA: TGTGCCAGCAGCCTCGTACCGGGACAGAGGCGTCATGGCTACACCTTC
CDR3: CASSLVPGQRRHGYTF
D: TRBD1
V: TRBV5-6
J: TRBJ1-2
size: NA

DNA: TGTGCCAGCAGCGACCCAGCCGGGACTAGCGGCCCCCGGAGGCAGTTCTTC
CDR3: CASSDPAGTSGPRRQFF
D: TRBD2
V: TRBV27
J: TRBJ2-1
size: NA

DNA: TGCGCCAGCAGACAGACCCCAGATCCAAATCAGCCCCAGCATTTT
CDR3: CASRQTPDPNQPQHF
D: NA
V: TRBV4-1
J: TRBJ1-5
size: few

DNA: TGTGCCAGCAGTGAATCCTGGACAGGTAGTTTCAATGAGCAGTTCTTC
CDR3: CASSESWTGSFNEQFF
D: TRBD1
V: TRBV25-1
J: TRBJ2-1
size: NA

DNA: TGTGCCAGCAGCTTCGCCGGGACTAGCGGGGGGGCGTACGAGCAGTACTTC
CDR3: CASSFAGTSGGAYEQYF
D: TRBD2
V: TRBV3-1/TRBV3-2
J: TRBJ2-7
size: NA

DNA: TGTGCCAGCAGCCAAACAGGGGAAAGAAACATTCAGTACTTC
CDR3: CASSQTGERNIQYF
D: TRBD1
V: TRBV7-9
J: TRBJ2-4
size: NA

DNA: TGCAGCCCAAGACTAGCGGGGGGCTACACAGATACGCAGTATTTT
CDR3: CSPRLAGGYTDTQYF
D: TRBD2
V: TRBV29-1
J: TRBJ2-3
size: NA

DNA: TGTGCCAGCAGCTTATTGGGCATCGAGGGAGACGAGCAGTACTTC
CDR3: CASSLLGIEGDEQYF
D: NA
V: TRBV11-2
J: TRBJ2-7
size: NA

DNA: TGTGCCAGCAGTTATTCGGCAAATCGATCCTACGAGCAGTACTTC
CDR3: CASSYSANRSYEQYF
D: NA
V: TRBV6-9
J: TRBJ2-7
size: NA

DNA: TGTGCCAGCAGCACGGGACAGAACACTGAAGCTTTCTTT
CDR3: CASSTGQNTEAFF
D: NA
V: TRBV7-9
J: TRBJ1-1
size: many

DNA: TGTGCCAGCAGCTGGTCTGAGCGGGGCTACACCTTC
CDR3: CASSWSERGYTF
D: NA
V: TRBV5-6
J: TRBJ1-2
size: NA

DNA: TGCGCCAGCAGCTTTGCGGAATACAATGAGCAGTTCTTC
CDR3: CASSFAEYNEQFF
D: NA
V: TRBV5-1
J: TRBJ2-1
size: NA

DNA: TGTGCCACCAGTGACCCCTTCCGGGACAGGGAACCAGATACGCAGTATTTT
CDR3: CATSDPFRDREPDTQYF
D: TRBD1
V: TRBV24-1
J: TRBJ2-3
size: NA

DNA: TGCGCCAGCAGCATACGGGGTCGGGAAGGCTACACCTTC
CDR3: CASSIRGREGYTF
D: NA
V: TRBV5-1
J: TRBJ1-2
size: NA

DNA: TGTGCCAGCAGTTTACGAGGGACTGGAAACACCATATATTTT
CDR3: CASSLRGTGNTIYF
D: NA
V: TRBV27
J: TRBJ1-3
size: few

DNA: TGTGCCAGCAGCCAAGACAGTACCTATGGCTACACCTTC
CDR3: CASSQDSTYGYTF
D: NA
V: TRBV14
J: TRBJ1-2
size: NA

DNA: TGTGCCAGCAGTCCCGACAGGGTGGATCAGCCCCAGCATTTT
CDR3: CASSPDRVDQPQHF
D: TRBD1
V: TRBV2
J: TRBJ1-5
size: NA

DNA: TGTGCCAGCAGTGAAATTACAGGGGGCACTGAAGCTTTCTTT
CDR3: CASSEITGGTEAFF
D: TRBD1
V: TRBV6-1
J: TRBJ1-1
size: NA

DNA: TGTGCCAGCAGCTTCAGGGGAAATCAGCCCCAGCATTTT
CDR3: CASSFRGNQPQHF
D: NA
V: TRBV3-1/TRBV3-2
J: TRBJ1-5
size: NA

DNA: TGTGCCAGCAGGGACAGGGGGCACTATGGCTACACCTTC
CDR3: CASRDRGHYGYTF
D: TRBD1
V: TRBV12-3/TRBV12-4
J: TRBJ1-2
size: few

DNA: TGCGCCAGCAGTCAACAGGGGAACACTGAAGCTTTCTTT
CDR3: CASSQQGNTEAFF
D: NA
V: TRBV10-2
J: TRBJ1-1
size: NA

DNA: TGCGCCAGCAGCCAAGAGGGACTGACAAACAATGAGCAGTTCTTC
CDR3: CASSQEGLTNNEQFF
D: NA
V: TRBV4-1
J: TRBJ2-1
size: NA

DNA: TGTGCCAGCAGCTTAACGGCCAGGGGGCGAAGGGAAAAACTGTTTTTT
CDR3: CASSLTARGRREKLFF
D: TRBD1
V: TRBV7-2
J: TRBJ1-4
size: many

DNA: TGTGCCACCAGCACTGGGGACAGTAGGGATACGCAGTATTTT
CDR3: CATSTGDSRDTQYF
D: TRBD1
V: TRBV15
J: TRBJ2-3
size: NA

DNA: TGCAGTGCTAGAGATAATGGCTACACCTTC
CDR3: CSARDNGYTF
D: NA
V: TRBV20-1
J: TRBJ1-2
size: NA

DNA: TGTGCCAGTAGTACATGGCGAGGGACAGGGGGCGGAATAGCTAACTATGGCTACACCTTC
CDR3: CASSTWRGTGGGIANYGYTF
D: TRBD1
V: TRBV19
J: TRBJ1-2
size: few

DNA: TGTGCCAGCAGTTTATCCGGGGTTAGCAGTACTGAAGCTTTCTTT
CDR3: CASSLSGVSSTEAFF
D: NA
V: TRBV27
J: TRBJ1-1
size: NA